These 2 T cell receptor beta chains share one sample of origin, sequenced in a study of shared clonotypes between healthy human individuals. Sequenced by immunoSEQ multiplex PCR; TCRdb stores in-frame clones only, minus some. The sample gives 1,100,000 or so clones, about 84% of which show up once; approximately 0.52% is in the top ten. The specimen was memory CD4+ T cells from PBMCs. Subset meaning: CD45RA-negative fraction. The source is a man in his late teens or twenties in good health. Some clones in this sample may be carry-over from other donors' samples.

Notes on this clone: The sample contains more than one DNA sequence encoding this CDR3. The V gene is TRBV2, the J gene TRBJ2-2; D not resolved. V lost 4 bases, J lost 0 bases, and 0 bases lay in between. Per germline, CDR1 SNHLY and CDR2 FYNNEI. The CDR3 totals 12 residues. The CDR3 is CASSANTGELFF. CDR3 DNA sequence: TGTGCCAGCAGTGCGAACACCGGGGAGCTGTTTTTT.

This sequence joins TRBV11-3 and TRBJ2-5, with no clear D. Trimming took off 0 bases at V and 4 bases at J, with 6 bases between the two ends. Germline CDR1 is SGHNT and CDR2 is YENEEA. This CDR3 comprises 13 residues. CDR3 DNA: TGTGCCAGCAGCTTAGACTGGGGAGAGACCCAGTACTTC. It specifies CASSLDWGETQYF.